Shown below are 8 T cell receptor beta chains from a single sample sequenced in a study of regulatory T cells in long-lasting Graves disease. Building the TCR beta libraries relied on iRepertoire HTBI primers, and CDR3 regions underwent Arm-PCR. Using its own MiXCR run on the multiplex PCR reads, TCRdb lists one record per CDR3 protein. Here the sample spans fewer than 450,000 distinct CDR3 sequences, roughly 20% being singletons. As for time point: persistent/refractory GD, antithyroid drugs over 5 years with positive TRAb. PBMC RNA served as the TCR library source. Source: peripheral blood mononuclear cells (PBMCs), taken when the disease was refractory, from a patient treated with antithyroid drugs. The receptors shown here come from a female donor with Graves disease.

This clonotype appeared a few times. This chain connects TRBV4-3 to TRBJ1-2; a weak D match, TRBD1 (5 bases). Germline V gives CDR1 LGHNA, CDR2 YSLEER. Trimming removed 0 bases at V and 2 bases at J, with 10 bases between. The CDR3 runs 15 residues. The DNA of the CDR3 is TGCGCCAGCAGCCAAGAACGGGAGGGGAACTATGGCTACACCTTC. Translated, it gives CASSQEREGNYGYTF.

This clonotype was counted at least ten times. The V gene is TRBV3-1, the J gene TRBJ2-7, with 11 nucleotides matching TRBD1. The germline V gene has CDR1 LGHDT and CDR2 YNNKEL (reference sequence). The V segment lost 4 bases and the J segment 3 bases; nucleotides outside the gene matches: 2. This CDR3 spans 14 amino acids. The CDR3 DNA is TGTGCCAGCAGCCCGGGACAGGGGGGCTACGAGCAGTACTTC. Amino acids: CASSPGQGGYEQYF.

This clonotype was detected many times. The chain links TRBV20-1 to TRBJ2-2; 8 bases agree with TRBD2. Germline assignment: CDR1 DFQATT and CDR2 SNEGSKA (reference sequence). This CDR3 spans 14 amino acids. Trimming cost V 4 bases and J 1 base; bases outside gene matches: 2. The CDR3 here is CSATGGGNTGELFF. DNA for the CDR3: TGCAGTGCTACGGGGGGGGGGAACACCGGGGAGCTGTTTTTT.

This clonotype was picked up a small number of times. The chain has TRBV6-1 and TRBJ1-1; D unclear. V lost 4 bases and J lost 0, with 15 bases in between. The V gene's germline CDR1 is MNHNS and CDR2 SASEGT. CDR3 length: 16 residues. For the CDR3, the DNA is TGTGCCAGCAGTGCCACTAACAGTGACTTGAACACTGAAGCTTTCTTT. It yields the protein CASSATNSDLNTEAFF.

V is TRBV6-1 and J is TRBJ2-7; the D gene is possibly TRBD2 (5 bases). The CDR3 sequence is 14 residues long. Per the germline V gene, CDR1 is MNHNS and CDR2 is SASEGT. V shed 8 bases and J shed 6 bases, with 20 bases lying between them. CDR3 sequence (DNA): TGTGCCAGCCTAAGAGGGCACCTCCTTGCCGAGCAGTACTTC. It encodes CASLRGHLLAEQYF.

The V gene is TRBV11-2, the J gene TRBJ2-1; 12 bases line up with TRBD2. Per the germline V gene, CDR1 is SGHAT and CDR2 is FQNNGV. The J segment lost 8 bases and the V segment lost 7 bases, leaving 6 bases of the junction unmatched. There are 14 residues in the CDR3. The CDR3 is CASIRTSGNYEQFF. The CDR3 DNA reads as TGTGCCAGCATCCGGACTAGCGGGAATTATGAGCAGTTCTTC.

This clonotype was recorded once. The V gene is TRBV29-1, the J gene TRBJ1-5, with a possible D match to TRBD1 (5 bases). The V gene's germline CDR1 is SQVTM and CDR2 ANQGSEA. CDR3 length equals 13 residues. V was trimmed by 4 bases and J by 7 bases, leaving 14 bases between them. The CDR3: CSVVQGTGQPQHF. The CDR3 DNA reads as TGCAGCGTTGTCCAGGGTACAGGCCAGCCCCAGCATTTT.

This clonotype was counted ten times or more. The chain carries TRBV7-2 and TRBJ2-5; TRBD2 might be the D (5 bases). V gave up 4 bases and J gave up 4 bases, with 16 bases separating them. CDR1 is SGHTA, CDR2 FQGNSA, per germline. This CDR3 has 15 amino acids. CDR3 nucleotides: TGTGCCAGCAGCTCCCAGCCGGTGCGGGTAGAGACCCAGTACTTC. As protein: CASSSQPVRVETQYF.